Shown below are 15 T cell receptor beta chains from a single sample sequenced in a study of beta chain features in type 1 diabetes. Study conclusions and caveats: Shortening that was moderate but significant affected the TCRB CDR3s of Type 1 diabetes patients in all four CD4+ subsets.

Their cognate antigens are unknown. The sequenced template was cDNA made from the entire isolated RNA. TCRdb's table, derived via immunoSEQ multiplex PCR, lists solely in-frame clones and lacks some. Of 200,000 to 300,000 clones listed, roughly 11% are singletons. Sequencing was done on a sample of naive CD4+ T cells from blood. The receptors originated from a man younger than 40 with type 1 diabetes.

This rearrangement joins TRBV5-1 to TRBJ1-6; 9 positions agree with TRBD1. Per germline, CDR1 SGHRS and CDR2 YFSETQ. The trim removed 4 bases at V and 10 bases at J, leaving 9 bases unmatched. The CDR3 extends over 15 amino acids. The DNA of the CDR3 is TGCGCCAGCAGCCCCGGGACAGGGAATGGCTCACCCCTCCACTTT. Its protein is CASSPGTGNGSPLHF.

The chain is built from TRBV28 and TRBJ2-7, with D perhaps TRBD1 (6 bases). Looked up from germline, CDR1 is MDHEN and CDR2 is SYDVKM. Trimming pared 6 bases from V and 6 bases from J, leaving 21 bases between. This CDR3 is 15 amino acids long. The CDR3 sequence: CASSRPTGLGSEQYF. CDR3 bases: TGTGCCAGCAGCAGACCTACAGGGTTAGGGTCCGAGCAGTACTTC.

The V and J genes are TRBV7-9 and TRBJ1-1; a weak D match, TRBD1 (5 bases). The V end was cut by 5 bases, the J end by 4 bases, with 8 bases between. Germline V gene data show CDR1 as SEHNR and CDR2 as FQNEAQ (reference sequence). The CDR3 is 12 residues long. The CDR3 nucleotides read TGTGCCAGCAGCCGGGGGATCACTGAAGCTTTCTTT. It codes for CASSRGITEAFF.

This chain joins TRBV2 and TRBJ2-2, with D possibly matching TRBD1 (6 bases). V was pared by 6 bases and J by 5 bases, with 16 bases between. The CDR3 runs to 15 residues. Germline CDR1 reads SNHLY; CDR2 reads FYNNEI. This chain's CDR3 is CASSPRDRRTGELFF. Written as DNA, the CDR3 is TGTGCCAGCAGCCCCCGAGACAGGAGGACCGGGGAGCTGTTTTTT. The full variable domain, completed using reference TRBV2 and TRBJ2-2, is EPEVTQTPSHQVTQMGQEVILRCVPISNHLYFYWYRQILGQKVEFLVSFYNNEISEKSEIFDDQFSVERPDGSNFTLKIRSTKLEDSAMYFCASSPRDRRTGELFFGEGSRLTVL.

In its sample, this clone was seen a few times. The chain joins TRBV7-8 to TRBJ2-5; 7 positions match TRBD2. Germline CDR1 SGHVS, CDR2 FQNEAQ. This CDR3 is built from 15 residues. J lost 5 bases, V lost 5 bases, and 11 bases had no gene match. CDR3 in amino acids: CASSLQRGFRETQYF. The CDR3 nucleotides read TGTGCCAGCAGCCTGCAGCGGGGATTTCGGGAGACCCAGTACTTC.

The chain is built from TRBV7-9 and TRBJ1-6, with D unresolved. V lost 3 bases, J lost 8 bases, and 11 bases lay in between. CDR3 length equals 14 residues. Germline V gene lookup returns CDR1 SEHNR and CDR2 FQNEAQ (reference sequence). The CDR3 DNA follows: TGTGCCAGCAGCTTCCCGGGTATTCATTCACCCCTCCACTTT. Translation gives CASSFPGIHSPLHF.

V is TRBV5-1 and J is TRBJ1-2, with a possible D match to TRBD1 (6 bases). CDR3 length equals 14 residues. V lost 1 base and J lost 6, with 13 bases in between. Looked up from germline, CDR1 is SGHRS and CDR2 is YFSETQ. CDR3 protein: CASSLRNREDGYTF. The CDR3 nucleotides read TGCGCCAGCAGCTTGCGGAACAGGGAAGATGGCTACACCTTC.

The rearrangement links TRBV30 to TRBJ1-2, with 8 positions matching TRBD1. Germline lookup yields CDR1 GTSNPN and CDR2 SVGIG (reference sequence). Germline trimming cut 5 bases from V and 8 bases from J; bases unmatched to any gene: 10. CDR3 length: 13 residues. DNA of the CDR3: TGTGCCTGGGCGGACAGGGCTGCGGGGGGCTACACCTTC. Translation gives CAWADRAAGGYTF. The whole variable domain, remainder taken from reference TRBV30 and TRBJ1-2, is SQTIHQWPATLVQPVGSPLSLECTVEGTSNPNLYWYRQAAGRGLQLLFYSVGIGQISSEVPQNLSASRPQDRQFILSSKKLLLSDSGFYLCAWADRAAGGYTFGSGTRLTVV.

The chain joins TRBV7-9 to TRBJ2-1, with 8 bases that match TRBD1. CDR1 and CDR2 (germline): SEHNR, FQNEAQ (reference sequence). The J segment lost 14 bases and the V segment lost 2 bases, leaving 8 bases of the junction unmatched. CDR3 length equals 13 residues. For the CDR3, the DNA is TGTGCCAGCAGCTTAAACAGGGGGTCCAAGGAGTTCTTC. Protein: CASSLNRGSKEFF. The full variable domain, completed using reference TRBV7-9 and TRBJ2-1, is DTGVSQNPRHKITKRGQNVTFRCDPISEHNRLYWYRQTLGQGPEFLTYFQNEAQLEKSRLLSDRFSAERPKGSFSTLEIQRTEQGDSAMYLCASSLNRGSKEFFGPGTRLTVL.

The chain uses TRBV14 and TRBJ2-1; D remains ambiguous. Germline CDR1 SGHDN, CDR2 FVKESK. V dropped 4 bases and J dropped 9 bases, with 7 bases sitting between them. There are 11 residues in the CDR3. CDR3 loop: CASSPGFEQFF. The CDR3 nucleotides read TGTGCCAGCAGCCCGGGTTTTGAGCAGTTCTTC.

About this clone: This sample also contains other DNA sequences that code for the same CDR3. The chain links TRBV14 to TRBJ1-6; no firm D call. The CDR3 loop spans 14 amino acids. CDR1 is SGHDN, CDR2 FVKESK, per germline. Trimming left V 1 base short and J 7 bases short, with 8 bases between. The chain's CDR3 is CASSQGTANSPLHF. The CDR3 DNA is TGTGCCAGCAGCCAAGGAACAGCAAATTCACCCCTCCACTTT. Full variable domain (remainder filled in from reference TRBV14 and TRBJ1-6): EAGVTQFPSHSVIEKGQTVTLRCDPISGHDNLYWYRRVMGKEIKFLLHFVKESKQDESGMPNNRFLAERTGGTYSTLKVQPAELEDSGVYFCASSQGTANSPLHFGNGTRLTVT.

The chain has TRBV11-2 and TRBJ1-6; D is uncertain. The germline V and J ends were trimmed by 8 bases and 10 bases, with 12 bases remaining between them. In germline, CDR1 is SGHAT, CDR2 FQNNGV. The CDR3 runs to 12 residues. The CDR3 region is CASRLLSSPLHF. CDR3 coding DNA: TGTGCCAGCCGTCTTCTTTCCTCACCCCTCCACTTT.

This clone was found a few times. The chain joins TRBV5-1 to TRBJ1-1; 7 nucleotides align to TRBD1. The length of the CDR3 is 14 residues. The V gene end was trimmed by 5 bases and the J gene end by 1 base; junction bases not matched to a gene: 5. Germline V gene sequence: CDR1 SGHRS, CDR2 YFSETQ. The CDR3 reads CASRSGTENTEAFF. CDR3 nucleotides: TGCGCCAGCAGATCCGGGACAGAGAACACTGAAGCTTTCTTT.

This clone was observed a handful of times. The rearrangement uses TRBV7-9 and TRBJ2-1; 7 bases match TRBD1. Germline CDR1 and CDR2: SEHNR and FQNEAQ (reference sequence). After removal of 2 bases from V and 5 bases from J, the junction contained 6 bases not matched to a gene. The CDR3 consists of 15 residues. CDR3 nucleotides: TGTGCCAGCAGCTTATCTGGGACAGCCCACAATGAGCAGTTCTTC. It encodes CASSLSGTAHNEQFF.

In its sample, this clone was seen a few times. The chain combines TRBV18 with TRBJ1-2; a weak D match, TRBD1 (6 bases). The CDR3 is 16 amino acids. The V and J ends lost 3 bases and 0 bases respectively, with 14 bases between them. Germline V gives CDR1 KGHSH, CDR2 LQKENI. CDR3 protein: CASSPGHTTSNYGYTF. CDR3 DNA sequence: TGTGCCAGCTCACCGGGACACACCACCTCTAACTATGGCTACACCTTC.